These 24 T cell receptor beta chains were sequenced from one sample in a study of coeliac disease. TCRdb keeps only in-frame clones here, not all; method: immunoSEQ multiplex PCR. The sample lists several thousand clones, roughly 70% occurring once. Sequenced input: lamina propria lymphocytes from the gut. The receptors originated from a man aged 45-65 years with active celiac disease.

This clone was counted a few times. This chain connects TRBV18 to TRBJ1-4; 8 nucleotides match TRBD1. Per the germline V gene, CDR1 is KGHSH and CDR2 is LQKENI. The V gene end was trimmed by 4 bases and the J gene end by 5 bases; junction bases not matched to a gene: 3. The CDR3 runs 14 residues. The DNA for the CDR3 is TGTGCCAGCTCACGGGACAGGAAGAATGAAAAACTGTTTTTT. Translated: CASSRDRKNEKLFF.

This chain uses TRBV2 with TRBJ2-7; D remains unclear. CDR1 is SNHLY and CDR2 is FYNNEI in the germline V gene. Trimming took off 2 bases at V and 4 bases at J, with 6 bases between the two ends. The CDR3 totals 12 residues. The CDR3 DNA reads TGTGCCAGCAGTGAACTAGGTTACGAGCAGTACGTC. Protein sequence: CASSELGYEQYV.

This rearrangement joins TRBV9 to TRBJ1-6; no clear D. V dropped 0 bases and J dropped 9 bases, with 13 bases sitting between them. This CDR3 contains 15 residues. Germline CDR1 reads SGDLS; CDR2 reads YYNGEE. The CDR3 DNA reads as TGTGCCAGCAGCGTAGGCCCCTTGATGAGTTCACCCCTCCACTTT. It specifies CASSVGPLMSSPLHF.

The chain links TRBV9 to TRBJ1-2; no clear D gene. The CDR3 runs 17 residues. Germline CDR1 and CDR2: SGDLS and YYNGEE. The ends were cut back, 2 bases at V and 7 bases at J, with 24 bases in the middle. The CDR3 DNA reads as TGTGCCAGCAGCGTTATAGGCGCAGGCTCCTCCGCGGGTGGCTACACCTTC. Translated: CASSVIGAGSSAGGYTF.

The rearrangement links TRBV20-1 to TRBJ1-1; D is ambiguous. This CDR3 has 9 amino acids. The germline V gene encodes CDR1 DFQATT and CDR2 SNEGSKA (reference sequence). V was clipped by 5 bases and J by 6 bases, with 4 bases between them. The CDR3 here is CSAGPEAFF. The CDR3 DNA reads TGCAGTGCTGGCCCTGAAGCTTTCTTT.

CDR3 sequence (DNA): TGCGCCAGCAGTGGGGGACAGTTCTCGGAGCAGTACTTC. It codes for CASSGGQFSEQYF. This chain connects TRBV5-1 to TRBJ2-7; 7 bases agree with TRBD1. CDR3 length equals 13 residues. Germline V gene data show CDR1 as SGHRS and CDR2 as YFSETQ. With V trimmed by 5 bases and J by 7 bases, 9 bases remained unmatched.

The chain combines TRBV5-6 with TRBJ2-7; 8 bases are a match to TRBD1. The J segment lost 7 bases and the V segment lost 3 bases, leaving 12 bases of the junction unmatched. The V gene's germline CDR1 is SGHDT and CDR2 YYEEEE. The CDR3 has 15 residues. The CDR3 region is CASSSAGQVYVEQYV. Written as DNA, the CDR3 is TGTGCCAGCAGCTCGGCGGGACAGGTCTATGTGGAGCAGTACGTC.

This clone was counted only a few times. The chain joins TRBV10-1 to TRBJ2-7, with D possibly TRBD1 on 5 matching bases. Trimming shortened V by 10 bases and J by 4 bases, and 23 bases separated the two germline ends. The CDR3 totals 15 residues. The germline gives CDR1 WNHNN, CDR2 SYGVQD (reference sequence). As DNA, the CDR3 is TGCGCCATTTTTTACAGGCAGAAGGCGGCATACGAGCAGTACGTC. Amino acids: CAIFYRQKAAYEQYV.

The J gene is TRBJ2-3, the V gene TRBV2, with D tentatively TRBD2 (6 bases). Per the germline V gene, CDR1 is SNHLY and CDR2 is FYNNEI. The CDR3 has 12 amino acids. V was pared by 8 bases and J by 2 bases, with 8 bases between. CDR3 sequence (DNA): TGTGCCAGCGGGGGACTCACAGATACGCAGTATTTT. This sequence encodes CASGGLTDTQYF. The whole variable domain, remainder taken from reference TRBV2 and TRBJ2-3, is EPEVTQTPSHQVTQMGQEVILRCVPISNHLYFYWYRQILGQKVEFLVSFYNNEISEKSEIFDDQFSVERPDGSNFTLKIRSTKLEDSAMYFCASGGLTDTQYFGPGTRLTVL.

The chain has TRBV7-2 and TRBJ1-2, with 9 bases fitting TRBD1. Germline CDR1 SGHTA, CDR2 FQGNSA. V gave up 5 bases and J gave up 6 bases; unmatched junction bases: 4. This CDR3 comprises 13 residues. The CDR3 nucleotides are TGTGCCAGCAGCCCTAGACAGGGGGATGGCTACACCTTC. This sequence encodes CASSPRQGDGYTF.

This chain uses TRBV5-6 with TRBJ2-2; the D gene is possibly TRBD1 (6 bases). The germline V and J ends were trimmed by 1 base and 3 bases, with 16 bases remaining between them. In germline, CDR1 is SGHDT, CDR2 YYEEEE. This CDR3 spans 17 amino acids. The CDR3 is CASSLPKQGRDTGELFF. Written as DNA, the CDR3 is TGTGCCAGCAGCTTGCCCAAACAGGGAAGGGACACCGGGGAGCTGTTTTTT.

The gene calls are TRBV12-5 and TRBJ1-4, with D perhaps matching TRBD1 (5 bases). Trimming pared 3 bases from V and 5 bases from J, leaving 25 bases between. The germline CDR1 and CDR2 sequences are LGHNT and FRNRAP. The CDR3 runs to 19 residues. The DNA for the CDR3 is TGTGCTAGTGGTTTCACCCGGGACGGGGGGATTGGAATGAATGAAAAACTGTTTTTT. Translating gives CASGFTRDGGIGMNEKLFF.

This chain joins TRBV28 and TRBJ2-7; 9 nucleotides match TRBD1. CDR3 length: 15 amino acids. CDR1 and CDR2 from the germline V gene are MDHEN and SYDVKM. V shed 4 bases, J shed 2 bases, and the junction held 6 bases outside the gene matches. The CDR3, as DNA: TGTGCCAGCAGTTCGACCGGGACAGGGACCTACGAGCAGTACTTC. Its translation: CASSSTGTGTYEQYF.

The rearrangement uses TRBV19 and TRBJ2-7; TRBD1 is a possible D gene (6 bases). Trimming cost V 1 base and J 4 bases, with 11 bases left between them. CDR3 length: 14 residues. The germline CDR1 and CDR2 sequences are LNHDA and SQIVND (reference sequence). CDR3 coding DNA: TGTGCCAGTAGTATAGGCGGCAGGGGTTACGAGCAGTACTTC. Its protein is CASSIGGRGYEQYF. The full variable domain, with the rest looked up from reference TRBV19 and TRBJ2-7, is DGGITQSPKYLFRKEGQNVTLSCEQNLNHDAMYWYRQDPGQGLRLIYYSQIVNDFQKGDIAEGYSVSREKKESFPLTVTSAQKNPTAFYLCASSIGGRGYEQYFGPGTRLTVT.

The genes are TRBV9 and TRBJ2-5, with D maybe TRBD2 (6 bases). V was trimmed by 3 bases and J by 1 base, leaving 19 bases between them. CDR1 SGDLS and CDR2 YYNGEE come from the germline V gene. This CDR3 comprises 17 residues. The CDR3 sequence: CASSERPRDGGQETQYF. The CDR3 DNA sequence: TGTGCCAGCAGCGAGAGGCCCCGTGACGGGGGCCAAGAGACCCAGTACTTC. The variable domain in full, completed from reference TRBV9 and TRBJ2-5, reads DSGVTQTPKHLITATGQRVTLRCSPRSGDLSVYWYQQSLDQGLQFLIQYYNGEERAKGNILERFSAQQFPDLHSELNLSSLELGDSALYFCASSERPRDGGQETQYFGPGTRLLVL.

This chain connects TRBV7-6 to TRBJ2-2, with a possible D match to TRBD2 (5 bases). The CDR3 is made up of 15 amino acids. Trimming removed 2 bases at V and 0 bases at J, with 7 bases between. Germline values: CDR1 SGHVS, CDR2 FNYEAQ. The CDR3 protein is CASSLYGANTGELFF. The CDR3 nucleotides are TGTGCCAGCAGCTTATACGGGGCGAACACCGGGGAGCTGTTTTTT.

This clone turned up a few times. Written as DNA, the CDR3 is TGTGCCACCGCGGGACAGGGGATAAATAGCAATCAGCCCCAGCATTTT. Translating gives CATAGQGINSNQPQHF. The chain uses TRBV10-3 and TRBJ1-5; 10 bases line up with TRBD1. Germline CDR1 is ENHRY and CDR2 is SYGVKD. V shed 10 bases and J 0 bases; nucleotides not matched to a gene: 9. This CDR3 spans 16 amino acids.

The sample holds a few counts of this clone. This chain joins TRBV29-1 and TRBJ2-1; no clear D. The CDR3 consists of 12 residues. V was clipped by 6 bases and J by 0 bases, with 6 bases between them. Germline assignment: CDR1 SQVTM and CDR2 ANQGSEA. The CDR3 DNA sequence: TGCAGCGTGGCGGCCTCCTACAATGAGCAGTTCTTC. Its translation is CSVAASYNEQFF.

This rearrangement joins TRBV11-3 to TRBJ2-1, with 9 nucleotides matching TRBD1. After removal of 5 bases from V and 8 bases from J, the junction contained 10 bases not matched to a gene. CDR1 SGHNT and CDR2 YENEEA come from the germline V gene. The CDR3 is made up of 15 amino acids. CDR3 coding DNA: TGTGCCAGCAGCACACAAGGACAGGGGCGGGATGAGCAGTTCTTC. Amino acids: CASSTQGQGRDEQFF.

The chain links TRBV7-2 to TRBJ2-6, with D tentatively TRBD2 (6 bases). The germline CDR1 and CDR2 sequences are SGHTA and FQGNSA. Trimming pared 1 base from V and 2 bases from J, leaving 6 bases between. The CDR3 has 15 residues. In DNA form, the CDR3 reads TGTGCCAGCAGCTTAGGCGGGGCTGGGGCCAACGTCCTGACTTTC. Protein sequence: CASSLGGAGANVLTF.

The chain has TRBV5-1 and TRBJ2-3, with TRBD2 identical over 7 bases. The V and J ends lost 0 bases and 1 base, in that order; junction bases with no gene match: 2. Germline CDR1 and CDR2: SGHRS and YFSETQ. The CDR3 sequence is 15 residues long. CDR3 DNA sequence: TGCGCCAGCAGCTTGGGGAGCGGGGGCACAGATACGCAGTATTTT. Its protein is CASSLGSGGTDTQYF.

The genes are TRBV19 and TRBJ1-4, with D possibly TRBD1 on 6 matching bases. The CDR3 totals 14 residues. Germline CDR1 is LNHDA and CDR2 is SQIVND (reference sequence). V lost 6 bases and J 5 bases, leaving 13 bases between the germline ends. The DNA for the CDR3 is TGTGCCAGTAGGGTTACAGGGTTGAATGAAAAACTGTTTTTT. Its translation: CASRVTGLNEKLFF. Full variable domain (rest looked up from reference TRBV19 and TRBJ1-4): DGGITQSPKYLFRKEGQNVTLSCEQNLNHDAMYWYRQDPGQGLRLIYYSQIVNDFQKGDIAEGYSVSREKKESFPLTVTSAQKNPTAFYLCASRVTGLNEKLFFGSGTQLSVL.

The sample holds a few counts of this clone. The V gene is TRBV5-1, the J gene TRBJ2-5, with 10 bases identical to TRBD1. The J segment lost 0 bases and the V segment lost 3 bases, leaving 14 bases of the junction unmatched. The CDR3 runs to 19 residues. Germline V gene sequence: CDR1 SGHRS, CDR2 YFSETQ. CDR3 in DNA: TGCGCCAGCAGCTGGAAAGAGGGACAGGGGAGAAAGTACCAAGAGACCCAGTACTTC. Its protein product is CASSWKEGQGRKYQETQYF.

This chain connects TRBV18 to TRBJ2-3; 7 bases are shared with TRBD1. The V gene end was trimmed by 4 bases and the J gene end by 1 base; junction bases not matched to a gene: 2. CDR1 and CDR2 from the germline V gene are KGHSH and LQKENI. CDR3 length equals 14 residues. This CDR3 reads CASSQDRGTDTQYF. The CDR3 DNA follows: TGTGCCAGCTCACAAGACAGGGGCACAGATACGCAGTATTTT.